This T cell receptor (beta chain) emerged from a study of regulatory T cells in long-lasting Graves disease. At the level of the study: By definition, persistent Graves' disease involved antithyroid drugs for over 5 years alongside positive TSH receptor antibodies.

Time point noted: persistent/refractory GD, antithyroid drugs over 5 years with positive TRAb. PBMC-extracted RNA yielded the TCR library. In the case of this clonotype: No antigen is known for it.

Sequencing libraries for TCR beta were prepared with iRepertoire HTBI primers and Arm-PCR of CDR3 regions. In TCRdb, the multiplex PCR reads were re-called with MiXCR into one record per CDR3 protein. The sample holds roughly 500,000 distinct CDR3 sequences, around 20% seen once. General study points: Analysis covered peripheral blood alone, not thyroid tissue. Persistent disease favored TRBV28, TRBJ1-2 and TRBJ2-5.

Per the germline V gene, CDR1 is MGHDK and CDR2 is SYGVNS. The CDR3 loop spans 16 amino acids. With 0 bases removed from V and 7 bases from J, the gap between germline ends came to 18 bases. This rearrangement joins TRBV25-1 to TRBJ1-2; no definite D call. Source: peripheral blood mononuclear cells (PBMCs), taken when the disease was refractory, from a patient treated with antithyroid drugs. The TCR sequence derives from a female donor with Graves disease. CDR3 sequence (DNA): TGTGCCAGCAGTGAATATACATTCGGGTCTTCTTTTGGCTACACCTTC. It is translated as CASSEYTFGSSFGYTF.